Listed below are T cell receptor beta chains from one sample, sequenced in a study of blood T cell repertoires in COVID-19. This table comes from immunoSEQ multiplex PCR, and its TCRdb copy is limited to in-frame clones, with some not included. The sample lists 120,000 to 150,000 clones; 80% were seen once. Sequences were obtained from peripheral blood. The receptor set was obtained from a man aged 55 to 69 with active or convalescent COVID-19. The conserved cysteine and the conserved F or W are not part of the CDR3 here. Size is omitted from some rows. Given values are once, few, many or a class for expanded clones.

j_call clone_size v_call cdr3_aa
TRBJ1-2 - TRBV6-4 ASRIPGQGASGYT
TRBJ1-4 - TRBV28 ASSLWSPGSEKLF
TRBJ2-1 - TRBV29-1 SVARTGSGDEQF
TRBJ2-2 - TRBV15 ATSRVAGRRTGELF
TRBJ1-2 - TRBV3-1/TRBV3-2 ASSRQERWESNYGYT
TRBJ1-2 - TRBV28 ASSGSVDYGYT
TRBJ2-5 few TRBV7-3 ASSPSGGETQY
TRBJ1-5 - TRBV6-6 ASNLDNQPQH
TRBJ1-6 - TRBV2 ASSNRGDNSPLH
TRBJ1-2 - TRBV29-1 SASHSYGYT
TRBJ1-1 - TRBV7-2 ASSLRTGINTEAF
TRBJ2-1 - TRBV6-2/TRBV6-3 ASSPQSPRQGVHNEQF
TRBJ2-7 - TRBV4-2 ASSLSGRGTYEQY
TRBJ2-3 - TRBV29-1 SVDESPTDTQY
TRBJ2-3 - TRBV5-4 ASSLAGRTTDTQY